One sample yielded the 17 T cell receptor beta chains listed below, sequenced in a study of graft-versus-host responses after intestinal transplantation (dated by TCRdb to the early 2020s). Library prep was done by the immunoSEQ multiplex PCR assay. The immuneACCESS repertoire file appears here via TCRdb, limited to in-frame rearrangements. These files lack a portion of the clones; in checked studies, under half of the deficit traces to unresolved V genes, and the cause of the others is not known. For this sample there are over 100,000 clones; approximately 95% appear just once. The top ten hold roughly 0.12% of the sample. These receptors' antigens are unknown. The meaning of the sample's time point label: cells obtained before transplantation from donor or recipient. The input for sequencing was unstimulated CD4+ T cells sorted from spleen or lymph node cells, taken before intestinal transplant. The receptors here all came from a human donor who received an intestinal transplant.

The chain joins TRBV7-2 to TRBJ1-2; 8 bases map to TRBD1. The CDR3 has 15 amino acids. Germline loops: CDR1 SGHTA, CDR2 FQGNSA. V was pared by 1 base and J by 5 bases, with 6 bases of the junction left unmatched. The CDR3 here is CASSLDRGYAYGYTF. The CDR3 DNA follows: TGTGCCAGCAGCTTAGACAGGGGGTATGCGTATGGCTACACCTTC.

This rearrangement joins TRBV19 to TRBJ2-7, with 8 bases lining up with TRBD2. The CDR3 is 15 residues long. Germline lookup yields CDR1 LNHDA and CDR2 SQIVND (reference sequence). The V segment lost 1 base and the J segment 2 bases; nucleotides outside the gene matches: 4. The chain's CDR3 is CASSIGTSGTYEQYF. Written as DNA, the CDR3 is TGTGCCAGTAGTATAGGAACTAGCGGAACCTACGAGCAGTACTTC.

The chain uses TRBV6-6 and TRBJ2-5; the D is unclear. CDR1 MNHNY and CDR2 SVGAGI come from the germline V gene (reference sequence). The CDR3 is 13 amino acids. The ends were cut back, 2 bases at V and 5 bases at J, with 9 bases in the middle. As DNA, the CDR3 is TGTGCCAGCAGTTACGGGTGGGTCGAGACCCAGTACTTC. Protein product: CASSYGWVETQYF.

This clone turned up a few times. V gene TRBV5-1 combines with J gene TRBJ2-7, with D uncertain. CDR3 size: 14 residues. V lost 4 bases, J lost 2 bases, and 13 bases lay in between. The germline CDR1 and CDR2 sequences are SGHRS and YFSETQ. DNA of the CDR3: TGCGCCAGCAGCCGCGGCAGGATGGCCTACGAGCAGTACTTC. This translates into CASSRGRMAYEQYF.

The chain couples TRBV27 to TRBJ2-7; the D is unclear. Germline CDR1 and CDR2: MNHEY and SMNVEV (reference sequence). The CDR3 has 12 residues. V lost 6 bases and J lost 7, with 13 bases in between. The CDR3, as DNA: TGTGCCAGCAGAAATTGGATGGAAGAGCAGTACTTC. Its translation: CASRNWMEEQYF.

The chain uses TRBV23-1 and TRBJ2-5; 8 bases are shared with TRBD1. TRBV23-1 is an open reading frame whose function is uncertain. V was clipped by 8 bases and J by 5 bases; unmatched bases: 10. This CDR3 comprises 14 residues. The CDR3 reads CASQTGVGRETQYF. The CDR3 DNA reads as TGCGCCAGCCAGACAGGGGTGGGTAGGGAGACCCAGTACTTC.

J is TRBJ2-1 and V is TRBV11-2; D ambiguous. V was shortened by 2 bases and J by 0 bases, with 5 bases between the two germline ends. Looked up from germline, CDR1 is SGHAT and CDR2 is FQNNGV. CDR3 size: 14 residues. The chain's CDR3 is CASSLLVSYNEQFF. The CDR3 DNA sequence: TGTGCCAGCAGCTTATTGGTCTCCTACAATGAGCAGTTCTTC.

The chain joins TRBV10-2 to TRBJ2-7; 11 bases are shared with TRBD2. Germline CDR1 and CDR2: WSHSY and SAAADI. The J segment lost 9 bases and the V segment lost 6 bases, leaving 13 bases of the junction unmatched. This CDR3 spans 15 amino acids. Here the CDR3 DNA reads TGCGCCAGCAGGACGATACTAGCGGGAGTTTTGACGCAGTACTTC. Encoded protein: CASRTILAGVLTQYF.

V gene TRBV7-8 combines with J gene TRBJ1-2; D not resolved. The CDR3 is 12 residues long. CDR1 is SGHVS, CDR2 FQNEAQ, per germline. Trimming shortened V by 1 base and J by 2 bases, and 2 bases separated the two germline ends. Here the CDR3 DNA reads TGTGCCAGCAGCTTAGGGAACTATGGCTACACCTTC. Residues: CASSLGNYGYTF. Full variable domain (remainder filled in from reference TRBV7-8 and TRBJ1-2): GAGVSQSPRYKVAKRGQDVALRCDPISGHVSLFWYQQALGQGPEFLTYFQNEAQLDKSGLPSDRFFAERPEGSVSTLKIQRTQQEDSAVYLCASSLGNYGYTFGSGTRLTVV.

The chain uses TRBV27 and TRBJ2-3; 8 bases fit TRBD1. CDR3 size: 16 residues. The germline V gene encodes CDR1 MNHEY and CDR2 SMNVEV (reference sequence). V lost 6 bases to trimming and J lost 1 base; unmatched junction nucleotides: 9. For the CDR3, the DNA is TGTGCCAGCAGCAGGGGGCCTGGTACCGGCACAGATACGCAGTATTTT. Translation gives CASSRGPGTGTDTQYF.

Points on this clone: At one of its ends the junction is not consistent with the germline gene, which may arise from a read error. This chain links TRBV2 with TRBJ2-5; the D is unclear. The CDR3 totals 14 residues. Germline CDR1 SNHLY, CDR2 FYNNEI. Here the CDR3 reads CASREGRWEETQYF. CDR3 nucleotide sequence: TGTGCCAGCAGGGAAGGCAGATGGGAAGAGACCCAGTACTTC.

The chain employs TRBV5-4 and TRBJ2-1; D possibly uses TRBD1 or TRBD2 (7 bases each). There are 14 residues in the CDR3. Deletions cut 4 bases from V and 9 bases from J, with 17 bases between. Germline loops: CDR1 SGHNT, CDR2 YYREEE (reference sequence). The CDR3 here is CASSIDREGGEQFF. DNA of the CDR3: TGTGCCAGCAGCATTGACAGGGAGGGGGGTGAGCAGTTCTTC.

The chain carries TRBV7-6 and TRBJ2-1; either TRBD1 or TRBD2 may supply D (6 bases each). This CDR3 comprises 15 residues. V was clipped by 5 bases and J by 8 bases, with 19 bases between them. Germline CDR1 and CDR2: SGHVS and FNYEAQ. CDR3 region: CASSRGVPGVDEQFF. In DNA, the CDR3 is TGTGCCAGCAGCAGGGGGGTACCGGGAGTAGATGAGCAGTTCTTC.

The V call is TRBV15, the J call TRBJ2-5, with D maybe TRBD2 (6 bases). Trimming removed 5 bases at V and 2 bases at J, with 15 bases between. Germline lookup yields CDR1 LNHNV and CDR2 YYDKDF (reference sequence). CDR3 length equals 15 residues. For the CDR3, the DNA is TGTGCCACCAGCCGTCGACTAGGCGGGCAAGAGACCCAGTACTTC. Encoded protein: CATSRRLGGQETQYF.

The chain employs TRBV6-6 and TRBJ1-5; 10 bases agree with TRBD1. In germline, CDR1 is MNHNY, CDR2 SVGAGI (reference sequence). The CDR3 length is 14 residues. V dropped 6 bases and J dropped 6; count of bases not matched to a gene: 5. CDR3 in DNA: TGTGCCAGCAGGGGGACAGGGGCCGGTCAGCCCCAGCATTTT. This gives the protein CASRGTGAGQPQHF.

This clone occurred once. CDR3 sequence: CASSPGHQGYTF. The CDR3 nucleotides read TGTGCCAGCAGCCCGGGACATCAGGGCTACACCTTC. The chain is built from TRBV11-1 and TRBJ1-2; a weak D match, TRBD1 (6 bases). This CDR3 has 12 amino acids. CDR1 and CDR2 (germline): SGHAT, FQDESV (reference sequence). The ends were cut back, 5 bases at V and 8 bases at J, with 12 bases in the middle.

This clone was detected once. The rearrangement joins TRBV6-5 to TRBJ2-3; perhaps TRBD2 as D (6 bases). Germline V CDR1 and CDR2: MNHEY, SVGAGI. V dropped 6 bases and J dropped 4 bases, with 17 bases sitting between them. This CDR3 has 15 residues. The CDR3 DNA reads TGTGCCAGCAGGCCTTTTGGAGGGATTTCAGATACGCAGTATTTT. Protein product: CASRPFGGISDTQYF.